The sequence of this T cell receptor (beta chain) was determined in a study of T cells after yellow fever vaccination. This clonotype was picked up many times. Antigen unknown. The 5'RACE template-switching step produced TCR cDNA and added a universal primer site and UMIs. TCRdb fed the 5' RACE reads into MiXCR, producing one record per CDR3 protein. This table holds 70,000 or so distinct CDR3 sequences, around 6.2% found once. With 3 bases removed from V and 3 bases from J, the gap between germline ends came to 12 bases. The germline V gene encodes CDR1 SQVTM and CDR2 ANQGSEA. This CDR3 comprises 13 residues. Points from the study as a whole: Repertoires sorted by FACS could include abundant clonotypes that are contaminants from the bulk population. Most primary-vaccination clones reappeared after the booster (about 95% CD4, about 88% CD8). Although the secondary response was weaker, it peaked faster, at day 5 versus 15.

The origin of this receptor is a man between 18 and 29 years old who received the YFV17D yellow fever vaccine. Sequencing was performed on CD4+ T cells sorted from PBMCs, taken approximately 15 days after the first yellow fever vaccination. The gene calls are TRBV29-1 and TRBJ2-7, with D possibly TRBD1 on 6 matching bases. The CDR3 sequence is CSVEPGENYEQYF. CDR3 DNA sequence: TGCAGCGTTGAGCCAGGGGAAAACTACGAGCAGTACTTC.